The T cell receptor (beta chain) under discussion was sequenced for a study of blood T cells in healthy people across ages. Notes on the study in general: Roughly linear age-related decline in beta diversity appeared, significant by age approximately 43. Long-lived and aged donors differed, with more naive CD4+ cells and higher diversity in the long-lived.

The CDR3 sequence is 13 residues long. The ends were cut back, 4 bases at V and 6 bases at J, with 12 bases in the middle. From germline, CDR1 is KGHSH and CDR2 LQKENI. The authors isolated at least 6 million PBMCs per sample. Only a few counts were recorded for this clonotype. Its antigen is not known. The authors ran a second PCR of about 7 to 11 cycles using a sample-barcoded 5' primer and a J-beta primer mix. Sequencing recovered at least 2.5 million CDR3-containing paired-end reads from each sample. TCRdb reprocessed the 5' RACE reads via MiXCR and lists one record per CDR3 protein. The repertoire holds about 720,000 distinct CDR3 sequences, with about 20% as singletons.

Sequenced sample: blood. The J gene is TRBJ1-1, the V gene TRBV18; D unresolved. The clonotype originates from a man aged 65 to 79 in good health. CDR3 DNA sequence: TGTGCCAGCTCACGCCCGTCTTCGGCTGAAGCTTTCTTT. Amino acid sequence: CASSRPSSAEAFF.